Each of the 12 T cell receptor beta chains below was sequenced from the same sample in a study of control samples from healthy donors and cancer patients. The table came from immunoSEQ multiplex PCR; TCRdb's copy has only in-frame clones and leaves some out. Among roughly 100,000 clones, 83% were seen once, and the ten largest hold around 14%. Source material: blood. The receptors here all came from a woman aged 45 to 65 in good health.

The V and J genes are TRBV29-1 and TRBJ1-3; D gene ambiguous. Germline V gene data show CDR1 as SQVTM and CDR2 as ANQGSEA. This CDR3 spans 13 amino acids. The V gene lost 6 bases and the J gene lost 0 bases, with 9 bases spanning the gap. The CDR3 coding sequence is TGCAGCGTGGGCAGCAGCTCTGGAAACACCATATATTTT. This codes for CSVGSSSGNTIYF.

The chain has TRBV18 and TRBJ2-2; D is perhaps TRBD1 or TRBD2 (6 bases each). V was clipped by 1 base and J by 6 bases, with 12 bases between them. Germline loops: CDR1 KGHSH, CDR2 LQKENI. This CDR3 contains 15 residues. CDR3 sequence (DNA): TGTGCCAGCTCACCACTGGAGGGGGGAGCCGGGGAGCTGTTTTTT. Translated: CASSPLEGGAGELFF.

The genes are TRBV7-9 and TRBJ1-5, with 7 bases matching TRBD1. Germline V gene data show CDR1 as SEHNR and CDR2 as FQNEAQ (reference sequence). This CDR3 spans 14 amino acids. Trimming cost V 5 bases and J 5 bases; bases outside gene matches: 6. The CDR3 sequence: CASSPTTGDQPQHF. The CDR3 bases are TGTGCCAGCAGCCCAACAACAGGGGATCAGCCCCAGCATTTT. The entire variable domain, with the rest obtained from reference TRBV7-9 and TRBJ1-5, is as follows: DTGVSQNPRHKITKRGQNVTFRCDPISEHNRLYWYRQTLGQGPEFLTYFQNEAQLEKSRLLSDRFSAERPKGSFSTLEIQRTEQGDSAMYLCASSPTTGDQPQHFGDGTRLSIL.

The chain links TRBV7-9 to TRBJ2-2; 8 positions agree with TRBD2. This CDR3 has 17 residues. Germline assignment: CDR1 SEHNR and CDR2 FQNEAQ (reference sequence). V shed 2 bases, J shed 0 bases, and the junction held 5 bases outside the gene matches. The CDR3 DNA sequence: TGTGCCAGCAGCTTAAGGGGCGGGAGGACGAACACCGGGGAGCTGTTTTTT. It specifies CASSLRGGRTNTGELFF.

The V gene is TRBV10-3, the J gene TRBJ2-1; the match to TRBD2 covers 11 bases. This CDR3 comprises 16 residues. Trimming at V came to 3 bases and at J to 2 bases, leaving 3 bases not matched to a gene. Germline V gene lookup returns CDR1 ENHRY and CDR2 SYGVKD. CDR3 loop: CAISDPGLAAYNEQFF. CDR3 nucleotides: TGTGCCATCAGTGACCCGGGACTAGCGGCCTACAATGAGCAGTTCTTC.

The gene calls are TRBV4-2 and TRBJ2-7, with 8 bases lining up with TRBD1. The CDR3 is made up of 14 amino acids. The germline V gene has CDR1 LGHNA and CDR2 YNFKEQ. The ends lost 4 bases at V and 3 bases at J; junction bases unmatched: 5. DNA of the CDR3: TGTGCCAGCAGCCCTCGGACAGGGTTCTACGAGCAGTACTTC. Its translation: CASSPRTGFYEQYF.

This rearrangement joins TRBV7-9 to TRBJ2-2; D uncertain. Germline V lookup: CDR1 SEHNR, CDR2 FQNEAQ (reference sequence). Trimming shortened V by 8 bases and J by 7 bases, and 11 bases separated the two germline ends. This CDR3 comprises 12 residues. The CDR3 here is CASPGPVGELFF. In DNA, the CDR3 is TGTGCCAGCCCAGGACCGGTCGGGGAGCTGTTTTTT.

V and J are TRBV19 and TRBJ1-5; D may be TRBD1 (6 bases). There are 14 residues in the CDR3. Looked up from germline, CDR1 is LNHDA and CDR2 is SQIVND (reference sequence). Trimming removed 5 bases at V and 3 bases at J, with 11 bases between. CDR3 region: CASSGWGPNQPQHF. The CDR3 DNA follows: TGTGCCAGTAGTGGGTGGGGGCCCAATCAGCCCCAGCATTTT.

The CDR3 DNA reads TGTGCCAGCAGCTCAGACAGTGCGGGAAACATTCAGTACTTC. Protein: CASSSDSAGNIQYF. The chain links TRBV7-2 to TRBJ2-4; D is tentatively TRBD1 or TRBD2 (5 bases each). Germline loops: CDR1 SGHTA, CDR2 FQGNSA. V was shortened by 4 bases and J by 6 bases, with 13 bases between the two germline ends. This CDR3 is 14 amino acids long.

The CDR3 region is CASSQDPQGGFKNIQYF. The CDR3 nucleotides read TGCGCCAGCAGCCAAGATCCCCAGGGGGGTTTCAAAAACATTCAGTACTTC. The rearrangement links TRBV4-1 to TRBJ2-4; D perhaps matches TRBD1 (7 bases). CDR1 is MGHRA, CDR2 YSYEKL, per germline. The CDR3 has 17 residues. The V and J ends lost 0 bases and 3 bases respectively, with 15 bases between them.

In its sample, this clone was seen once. In DNA, the CDR3 is TGTGCCAGCAGCTTATTGGGGACACAAAAAGGGACCCAGTACTTC. It is translated as CASSLLGTQKGTQYF. J is TRBJ2-5 and V is TRBV11-2, with D maybe TRBD1 (6 bases). This CDR3 has 15 amino acids. CDR1 SGHAT and CDR2 FQNNGV come from the germline V gene. Trimming took off 2 bases at V and 7 bases at J, with 17 bases between the two ends.

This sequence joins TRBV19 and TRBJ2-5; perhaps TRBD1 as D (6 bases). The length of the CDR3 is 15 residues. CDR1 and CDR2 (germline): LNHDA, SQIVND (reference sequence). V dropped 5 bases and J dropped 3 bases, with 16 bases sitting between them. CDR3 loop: CASSSTGTGKETQYF. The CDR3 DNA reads TGTGCCAGTAGTTCAACAGGGACCGGCAAAGAGACCCAGTACTTC.